Described below is a single T cell receptor beta chain sequence and its context. Everyone who took part was roughly 18 to 89 years old, and they came from fewer than 25 US areas. Participants reported their clinical history, and cohort assignment relied on those reports. Germline V gene sequence: CDR1 MNHNS, CDR2 SASEGT. V was pared by 3 bases and J by 7 bases, with 15 bases between. The CDR3 contains 15 residues. This specimen belongs to a study of blood T cell repertoires in COVID-19. Study in general: Some COVID-19 samples were acute and others convalescent; all came from the United States, Italy and Spain. T cells, B-cell-depleted T cells, or PBMCs supplied cDNA or gDNA.

TCRdb's table, derived via immunoSEQ multiplex PCR, lists solely in-frame clones and lacks some. Among about 180,000 clones listed, more than 75% were seen once. The sample comprised PBMCs or T cells enriched from blood (not recorded which). V gene TRBV6-1 combines with J gene TRBJ1-4, with a weak D call TRBD1 (5 bases). The sequence came from a man aged 60 to 75 who had been exposed to COVID-19. CDR3 coding DNA: TGTGCCAGCAGTGAGTCTCGGGGGATTAGTGAAAAACTGTTTTTT. Encoded protein: CASSESRGISEKLFF.